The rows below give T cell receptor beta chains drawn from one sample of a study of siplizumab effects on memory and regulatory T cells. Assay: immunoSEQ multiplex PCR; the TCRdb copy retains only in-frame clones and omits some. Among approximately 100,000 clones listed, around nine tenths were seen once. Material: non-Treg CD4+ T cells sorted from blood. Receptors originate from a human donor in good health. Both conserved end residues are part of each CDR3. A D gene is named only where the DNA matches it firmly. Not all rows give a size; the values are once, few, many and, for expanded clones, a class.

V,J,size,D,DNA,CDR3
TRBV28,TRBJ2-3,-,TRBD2,TGTGCCAGCAGCGAACCCCGGGCGGGAGGCACAGATACGCAGTATTTT,CASSEPRAGGTDTQYF
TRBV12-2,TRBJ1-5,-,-,TGTGCAAGTCGCCCGCCAATACTTCGGGTGTCCTGGGGGGATCAGCCCCAGCATTTT,CASRPPILRVSWGDQPQHF
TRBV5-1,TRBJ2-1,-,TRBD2,TGCGCCAGCAGCTTGCTAGCGGTCAATGAGCAGTTCTTC,CASSLLAVNEQFF
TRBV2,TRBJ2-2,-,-,TGTGCCAGCAGTGACAAGGGGACACGGACCACCGGGGAGCTGTTTTTT,CASSDKGTRTTGELFF
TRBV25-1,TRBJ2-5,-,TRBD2,TGTGCCAGCAGTGAGCTAGCGGGAGGCCTCCAAGAGACCCAGTACTTC,CASSELAGGLQETQYF
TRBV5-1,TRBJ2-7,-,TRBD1,TGCGCCAGCAGCCCGGGACAGGGGGTCTACGAGCAGTACTTC,CASSPGQGVYEQYF
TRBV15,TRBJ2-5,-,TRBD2,TGTGCCACCAGCAGAGATACCGGGAGGTCGGAGACCCAGTACTTC,CATSRDTGRSETQYF
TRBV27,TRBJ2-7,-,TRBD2,TGTGCCAGCAGTGGTTCTAGCGGCTCCTACGAGCAGTACTTC,CASSGSSGSYEQYF
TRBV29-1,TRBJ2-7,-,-,TGCAGCGTTGTGAGACGTGGCGACGAGCAGTACTTC,CSVVRRGDEQYF
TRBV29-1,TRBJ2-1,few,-,TGCAGCGCGAAAGACTGGGGAAACAATGAGCAGTTCTTC,CSAKDWGNNEQFF
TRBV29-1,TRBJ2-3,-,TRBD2,TGCAGCGTTTCCGGGACTAGCGGGAGATCAGCAGATACGCAGTATTTT,CSVSGTSGRSADTQYF
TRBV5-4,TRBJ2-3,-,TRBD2,TGTGCCAGCACCCCGACTAGCGGGAGTTCCACAGATACGCAGTATTTT,CASTPTSGSSTDTQYF
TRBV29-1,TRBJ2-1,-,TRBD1,TGCAGCGTTGACACAGGGGTGCAGTTCTTC,CSVDTGVQFF
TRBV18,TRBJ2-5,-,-,TGTGCCAGCTCCCCGAGAAGATTCCGGGACTCAGGGGAAAAAGAGACCCAGTACTTC,CASSPRRFRDSGEKETQYF
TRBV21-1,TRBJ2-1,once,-,TGTGCCAGCAGCAATCGCGGACTTTCTAATGAGCAGTTCTTC,CASSNRGLSNEQFF
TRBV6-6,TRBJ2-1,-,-,TGTGCCAGCAGTTACAGGGTTGGCGATGAGCAGTTCTTC,CASSYRVGDEQFF
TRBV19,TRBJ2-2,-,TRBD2,TGTGCCAGTAGCATACCGGGACTAGGGGTATCCGGGGAGCTGTTTTTT,CASSIPGLGVSGELFF
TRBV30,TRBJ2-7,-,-,TGTGCCTGGAGTGTACTAGCCGGGGGTCGTTACGAGCAGTACTTC,CAWSVLAGGRYEQYF
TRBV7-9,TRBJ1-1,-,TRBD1,TGTGCCAGCAGCCCGGGACAGCTAATGAACACTGAAGCTTTCTTT,CASSPGQLMNTEAFF
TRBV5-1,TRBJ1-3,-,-,TGCGCCAGCAGCTTAGGACACGGATACTCTGGAAACACCATATATTTT,CASSLGHGYSGNTIYF
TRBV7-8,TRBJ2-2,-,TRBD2,TGTGCCAGCAGCACCTGGACTAGCGGGAGGGTTACCGGGGAGCTGTTTTTT,CASSTWTSGRVTGELFF
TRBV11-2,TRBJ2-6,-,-,TGTGCCAGCAGCCCACTAAGGGGACCCCTAACCCCTGGGGCCAACGTCCTGACTTTC,CASSPLRGPLTPGANVLTF
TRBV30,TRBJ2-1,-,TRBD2,TGTGCCTGGAATCTCCTAGCGGGAGTGGGTGAGCAGTTCTTC,CAWNLLAGVGEQFF
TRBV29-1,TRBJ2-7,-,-,TGCAGCGTTGGACCCGGGAACGAGCAGTACTTC,CSVGPGNEQYF
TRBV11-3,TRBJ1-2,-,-,TGTGCCAGCAGCTTAAGGGTTGGGAGGCCTGATGGCTACACCTTC,CASSLRVGRPDGYTF
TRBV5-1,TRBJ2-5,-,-,TGCGCCAGCAGCCTTCAAGAGACCCAGTACTTC,CASSLQETQYF
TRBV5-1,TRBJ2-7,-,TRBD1,TGCGCCAGCAGCTTGGAGGGGACAGGGGCGGACGAGCAGTACTTC,CASSLEGTGADEQYF
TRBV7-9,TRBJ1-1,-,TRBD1,TGTGCCAGCAGCCCAGGGACAGGGGAGGTGAACACTGAAGCTTTCTTT,CASSPGTGEVNTEAFF
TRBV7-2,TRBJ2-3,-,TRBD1,TGTGCCAGCAGACAGGGGCCCACAGATACGCAGTATTTT,CASRQGPTDTQYF
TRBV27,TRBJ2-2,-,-,TGTGCCAGCAGGGCGCGTGCAGGGGGGTACACCGGGGAGCTGTTTTTT,CASRARAGGYTGELFF
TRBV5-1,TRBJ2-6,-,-,TGCGCCAGCAGCGATGGTGGGGCCAACGTCCTGACTTTC,CASSDGGANVLTF
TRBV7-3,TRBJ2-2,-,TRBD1,TGTGCCAGCAGCCCCATGGGACAGGGGATCACCGGGGAGCTGTTTTTT,CASSPMGQGITGELFF
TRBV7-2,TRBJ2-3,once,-,TGTGCCAGCAGCTTAGCGGGCTTACGGGAGGATACGCAGTATTTT,CASSLAGLREDTQYF
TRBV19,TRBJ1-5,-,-,TGTGCCAGTAGTATAGTTGGGATCTATAGCAATCAGCCCCAGCATTTT,CASSIVGIYSNQPQHF
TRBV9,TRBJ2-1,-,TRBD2,TGTGCCAGCAGCCCAATTTCGGGGGGTGGGGAGCAGTTCTTC,CASSPISGGGEQFF
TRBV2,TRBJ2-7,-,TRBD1,TGTGCCAGCAGTACCGGGACAGGGTTCTCCTACGAGCAGTACTTC,CASSTGTGFSYEQYF
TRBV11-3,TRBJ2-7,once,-,TGTGCCAGCAGCCAGTCTTCCGGGGGCCAAAGCGAGCAGTACTTC,CASSQSSGGQSEQYF
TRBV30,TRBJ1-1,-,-,TGTGCCTGGAGTGTACGACGGCGGAACACTGAAGCTTTCTTT,CAWSVRRRNTEAFF
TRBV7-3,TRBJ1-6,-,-,TGTGCCAGCAGCTCCCAGGGGACAACCAATTCACCCCTCCACTTT,CASSSQGTTNSPLHF
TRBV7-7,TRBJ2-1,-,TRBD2,TGTGCTAGCAGCTTAGCGGGGGGAAGGGAAAATGAGCAGTTCTTC,CASSLAGGRENEQFF
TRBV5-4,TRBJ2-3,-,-,TGTGCCAGCAGCTCGGGGACCCAGGGCACAGATACGCAGTATTTT,CASSSGTQGTDTQYF
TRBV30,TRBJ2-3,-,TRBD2,TGTGCCTGGACTAGCGGGAGACCAGATACGCAGTATTTT,CAWTSGRPDTQYF
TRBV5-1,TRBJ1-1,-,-,TGCGCCAGCAGCGGGAGACGGGACGCAAGGAACACTGAAGCTTTCTTT,CASSGRRDARNTEAFF
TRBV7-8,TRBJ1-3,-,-,TGTGCCAGCAGTATCAATGCGATGGGGTCGGGAAACACCATATATTTT,CASSINAMGSGNTIYF
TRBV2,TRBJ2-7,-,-,TGTGCCAGCAGAGGCCCGGGACGGCCAGTGAAGCAGTACTTC,CASRGPGRPVKQYF
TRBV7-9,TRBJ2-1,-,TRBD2,TGTGCCAGCAGCCTCGGGGGGGTCGTTTCGAGGTACAATGAGCAGTTCTTC,CASSLGGVVSRYNEQFF
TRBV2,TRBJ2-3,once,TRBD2,TGTGCCAGCAATGGACTAGCGGGATACACGCAGTATTTT,CASNGLAGYTQYF
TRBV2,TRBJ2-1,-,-,TGTGCCAGCAACACCGGACAGCTCTCCTACAATGAGCAGTTCTTC,CASNTGQLSYNEQFF
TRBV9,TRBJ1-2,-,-,TGTGCCAGCAGCGTAGAACGGGGGAGTGGCTACACCTTC,CASSVERGSGYTF
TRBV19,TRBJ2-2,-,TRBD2,TGTGCCAGTAGTATGGGTAGCGGGAGGATTACCGGGGAGCTGTTTTTT,CASSMGSGRITGELFF
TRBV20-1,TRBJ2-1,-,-,TGCAGTGCTAGAGATGCCGGTGAGCAGTTCTTC,CSARDAGEQFF
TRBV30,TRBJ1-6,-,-,TGTGCCTGGAGTGTACGGGCAGTATATAATTCACCCCTCCACTTT,CAWSVRAVYNSPLHF
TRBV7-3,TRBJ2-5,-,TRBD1,TGTGCCAGCAGCTTATCCACGGGGACAGGCCAAGAGACCCAGTACTTC,CASSLSTGTGQETQYF
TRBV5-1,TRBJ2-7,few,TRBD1,TGCGCCAGCAGCGCAGGACAGGGGCTCGAGCAGTACTTC,CASSAGQGLEQYF
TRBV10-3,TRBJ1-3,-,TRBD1,TGTGCCATCAGCATGACAGGGGACGGAAACACCATATATTTT,CAISMTGDGNTIYF
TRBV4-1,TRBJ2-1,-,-,TGCGCCAGCAGCCCGCGGGGCGGTTCCTACAATGAGCAGTTCTTC,CASSPRGGSYNEQFF
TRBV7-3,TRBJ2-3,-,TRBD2,TGTGCCAGCAGCTTAATGGGACTAGCGGGAGACTCAGATACGCAGTATTTT,CASSLMGLAGDSDTQYF